This entry concerns a single TCR beta chain. Its antigen is as yet unknown. The data belong to a study of neurological immune-mediated disorders. Whole-study findings and limits: Multiple sclerosis, the disease with the least TCR clonal expansion, fell below healthy controls, whereas HTLV-1-associated myelopathy showed the most.

Each TCR transcript was tagged with a 10-nucleotide random UMI during 5'RACE. MiXCR was run by TCRdb on the 5' RACE reads, yielding one entry per CDR3 protein. Of tens of thousands of distinct CDR3 sequences listed, about 3.7% were seen once; the top ten hold about 5.4%. This CDR3 contains 14 residues. The trim removed 4 bases at V and 7 bases at J, leaving 7 bases unmatched. Germline V CDR1 and CDR2: SGHTA, FQGNSA. The chain carries TRBV7-2 and TRBJ2-5; 9 bases align to TRBD1. Source material: PBMCs. This clonotype was obtained from a man aged 40-50 years with multiple sclerosis. The CDR3 loop is CASSSTGGAGTQYF. In DNA form, the CDR3 reads TGTGCCAGCAGCTCCACAGGGGGCGCAGGGACCCAGTACTTC.